This is a list of T cell receptor beta chains from one sample in a study of T cell responses to AZD1222 COVID-19 vaccine. Generated by immunoSEQ multiplex PCR, the TCRdb table keeps only in-frame clones and is missing some. The sample yields some 84,000 clones, 80% to 90% seen once. The sample was peripheral blood, taken 28 days after the second AZD1222 dose. These receptors were taken from an adult who received the AZD1222 COVID-19 vaccine. The CDR3 runs from the conserved cysteine through the conserved F or W. The order of the fields is J gene, clone size, V gene, D gene, CDR3 protein, CDR3 DNA. The D gene is left open where the match is weak. Some rows mark clone size as missing; the rest say once, few, many or name a class of expanded clone.

j_gene: TRBJ1-2
abundance: once
v_gene: TRBV29-1
d_gene: -
CDR3aa: CSGRDYYGYTF
CDR3nt: TGCAGTGGCAGGGATTACTATGGCTACACCTTC

j_gene: TRBJ2-1
abundance: -
v_gene: TRBV28
d_gene: TRBD2
CDR3aa: CASRSSGNSYNEQFF
CDR3nt: TGTGCCAGCAGGTCGAGCGGGAACTCCTACAATGAGCAGTTCTTC

j_gene: TRBJ1-2
abundance: once
v_gene: TRBV3-1/TRBV3-2
d_gene: -
CDR3aa: CASSQEGARYGYTF
CDR3nt: TGTGCCAGCAGCCAAGAGGGGGCGCGCTATGGCTACACCTTC

j_gene: TRBJ1-1
abundance: -
v_gene: TRBV27
d_gene: -
CDR3aa: CASSKQELNTEAFF
CDR3nt: TGTGCCAGCAGTAAACAGGAGCTGAACACTGAAGCTTTCTTT

j_gene: TRBJ2-4
abundance: -
v_gene: TRBV19
d_gene: -
CDR3aa: CAPPRTKNIQYF
CDR3nt: TGTGCCCCCCCCCGTACCAAAAACATTCAGTACTTC

j_gene: TRBJ1-1
abundance: once
v_gene: TRBV27
d_gene: TRBD1
CDR3aa: CASSLDRGLGTEAFF
CDR3nt: TGTGCCAGCAGCCTGGACAGGGGGTTGGGCACTGAAGCTTTCTTT

j_gene: TRBJ2-3
abundance: -
v_gene: TRBV3-1/TRBV3-2
d_gene: -
CDR3aa: CASSQGTNRGTQYF
CDR3nt: TGTGCCAGCAGCCAAGGTACAAACCGTGGTACGCAGTATTTT

j_gene: TRBJ2-1
abundance: -
v_gene: TRBV11-2
d_gene: -
CDR3aa: CASSPGRGSYNEQFF
CDR3nt: TGTGCCAGCAGCCCCGGCAGGGGAAGTTACAATGAGCAGTTCTTC

j_gene: TRBJ2-5
abundance: -
v_gene: TRBV6-5
d_gene: TRBD1
CDR3aa: CASSYSDRGQETQYF
CDR3nt: TGTGCCAGCAGTTACTCAGACAGGGGCCAAGAGACCCAGTACTTC

j_gene: TRBJ1-1
abundance: -
v_gene: TRBV30
d_gene: -
CDR3aa: CAWSVRAGQMNTEAFF
CDR3nt: TGTGCCTGGAGTGTGAGAGCCGGACAGATGAACACTGAAGCTTTCTTT

j_gene: TRBJ1-1
abundance: -
v_gene: TRBV7-2
d_gene: TRBD1
CDR3aa: CASSYLQGVGAFF
CDR3nt: TGTGCCAGCAGCTATTTACAGGGGGTTGGGGCTTTCTTT

j_gene: TRBJ2-3
abundance: -
v_gene: TRBV7-3
d_gene: -
CDR3aa: CASSLGSGDTQYF
CDR3nt: TGTGCCAGCAGCTTAGGTAGCGGAGATACGCAGTATTTT

j_gene: TRBJ1-6
abundance: -
v_gene: TRBV6-1
d_gene: -
CDR3aa: CASSEPTGFGNSPLHF
CDR3nt: TGTGCCAGCAGCGAACCCACAGGGTTTGGAAATTCACCCCTCCACTTT

j_gene: TRBJ1-2
abundance: -
v_gene: TRBV15
d_gene: -
CDR3aa: CATSAVGIYGYTF
CDR3nt: TGTGCCACCTCCGCGGTGGGGATCTATGGCTACACCTTC

j_gene: TRBJ1-1
abundance: -
v_gene: TRBV12-1
d_gene: -
CDR3aa: CASKVLTGSTEAFF
CDR3nt: TGTGCCAGCAAGGTCCTCACAGGGAGTACTGAAGCTTTCTTT

j_gene: TRBJ1-4
abundance: -
v_gene: TRBV5-1
d_gene: -
CDR3aa: CASSLSQATNEKLFF
CDR3nt: TGCGCCAGCAGCTTGAGTCAGGCAACTAATGAAAAACTGTTTTTT

j_gene: TRBJ1-1
abundance: -
v_gene: TRBV6-5
d_gene: TRBD1
CDR3aa: CASSFGGGEAEAFF
CDR3nt: TGTGCCAGCAGTTTCGGAGGGGGCGAGGCTGAAGCTTTCTTT

j_gene: TRBJ2-5
abundance: -
v_gene: TRBV9
d_gene: -
CDR3aa: CASSVAVQETQYF
CDR3nt: TGTGCCAGCAGCGTAGCGGTACAAGAGACCCAGTACTTC

j_gene: TRBJ1-4
abundance: -
v_gene: TRBV19
d_gene: TRBD1
CDR3aa: CASSIGGQDNEKLFF
CDR3nt: TGTGCCAGTAGTATCGGGGGACAGGATAATGAAAAACTGTTTTTT

j_gene: TRBJ2-7
abundance: -
v_gene: TRBV28
d_gene: -
CDR3aa: CASSLPQQRDEQYF
CDR3nt: TGTGCCAGCAGTTTACCCCAACAGCGGGACGAGCAGTACTTC

j_gene: TRBJ2-5
abundance: -
v_gene: TRBV7-8
d_gene: TRBD2
CDR3aa: CASSLLTSGSTYQETQYF
CDR3nt: TGTGCCAGCAGCTTATTGACTAGCGGGTCCACGTACCAAGAGACCCAGTACTTC

j_gene: TRBJ1-1
abundance: once
v_gene: TRBV15
d_gene: -
CDR3aa: CATSGDLNTEAFF
CDR3nt: TGTGCCACCAGCGGTGACTTGAACACTGAAGCTTTCTTT

j_gene: TRBJ2-1
abundance: -
v_gene: TRBV6-4
d_gene: TRBD1
CDR3aa: CASSDRTGFRVDEQFF
CDR3nt: TGTGCCAGCAGTGACCGGACAGGGTTTAGGGTGGATGAGCAGTTCTTC

j_gene: TRBJ1-6
abundance: few
v_gene: TRBV5-5
d_gene: -
CDR3aa: CASSWAGGSRSPLHF
CDR3nt: TGTGCCAGCAGCTGGGCAGGAGGTTCCAGGTCACCCCTCCACTTT

j_gene: TRBJ1-1
abundance: -
v_gene: TRBV19
d_gene: TRBD1
CDR3aa: CASSRGTGSYTEAFF
CDR3nt: TGTGCCAGTAGTAGGGGGACAGGGTCGTACACTGAAGCTTTCTTT

j_gene: TRBJ2-7
abundance: -
v_gene: TRBV28
d_gene: -
CDR3aa: CAGYEQYF
CDR3nt: TGTGCCGGGTACGAGCAGTACTTC

j_gene: TRBJ1-5
abundance: -
v_gene: TRBV18
d_gene: -
CDR3aa: CASSLGGRKPQHF
CDR3nt: TGTGCCAGCTCACTCGGGGGGAGGAAGCCCCAGCATTTT

j_gene: TRBJ1-2
abundance: -
v_gene: TRBV5-8
d_gene: -
CDR3aa: CASSLGTAVYGYTF
CDR3nt: TGTGCCAGCAGCTTGGGCACCGCCGTCTATGGCTACACCTTC

j_gene: TRBJ2-7
abundance: -
v_gene: TRBV28
d_gene: TRBD2
CDR3aa: CASSPLAVHDYEQYF
CDR3nt: TGTGCCAGCAGTCCTCTAGCGGTTCACGACTACGAGCAGTACTTC

j_gene: TRBJ1-2
abundance: -
v_gene: TRBV28
d_gene: -
CDR3aa: CASSSSGHRDYGYTF
CDR3nt: TGTGCCAGCAGTTCGTCAGGCCATCGGGACTATGGCTACACCTTC

j_gene: TRBJ1-4
abundance: -
v_gene: TRBV4-3
d_gene: -
CDR3aa: CASSLTVSATNEKLFF
CDR3nt: TGCGCCAGCAGCCTGACCGTATCCGCAACTAATGAAAAACTGTTTTTT

j_gene: TRBJ2-1
abundance: -
v_gene: TRBV5-1
d_gene: TRBD2
CDR3aa: CASSVSGSSYNEQFF
CDR3nt: TGCGCCAGCAGCGTGAGCGGGAGCTCCTACAATGAGCAGTTCTTC

j_gene: TRBJ1-2
abundance: -
v_gene: TRBV29-1
d_gene: -
CDR3aa: CSVGLLGDNYGYTF
CDR3nt: TGCAGCGTTGGTCTTTTGGGGGATAACTATGGCTACACCTTC

j_gene: TRBJ2-2
abundance: -
v_gene: TRBV5-4
d_gene: TRBD2
CDR3aa: CASSTRSGGNTGELFF
CDR3nt: TGTGCCAGCAGCACCCGTAGCGGGGGAAACACCGGGGAGCTGTTTTTT

j_gene: TRBJ2-1
abundance: -
v_gene: TRBV7-8
d_gene: -
CDR3aa: CASSMRLFGRGNEQFF
CDR3nt: TGTGCCAGCAGCATGCGACTGTTCGGGAGAGGTAATGAGCAGTTCTTC

j_gene: TRBJ1-2
abundance: -
v_gene: TRBV20-1
d_gene: TRBD1
CDR3aa: CSALGGFGYTF
CDR3nt: TGCAGTGCTTTAGGGGGCTTTGGCTACACCTTC

j_gene: TRBJ1-2
abundance: -
v_gene: TRBV7-8
d_gene: -
CDR3aa: CASSQTQVGYTF
CDR3nt: TGTGCCAGCAGTCAGACCCAAGTTGGCTACACCTTC

j_gene: TRBJ1-3
abundance: once
v_gene: TRBV7-2
d_gene: -
CDR3aa: CASSLGTGNTIYF
CDR3nt: TGTGCCAGCAGCTTAGGGACAGGAAACACCATATATTTT

j_gene: TRBJ2-7
abundance: -
v_gene: TRBV5-6
d_gene: -
CDR3aa: CASSLLGYEQYF
CDR3nt: TGTGCCAGCAGCTTGTTGGGCTACGAGCAGTACTTC